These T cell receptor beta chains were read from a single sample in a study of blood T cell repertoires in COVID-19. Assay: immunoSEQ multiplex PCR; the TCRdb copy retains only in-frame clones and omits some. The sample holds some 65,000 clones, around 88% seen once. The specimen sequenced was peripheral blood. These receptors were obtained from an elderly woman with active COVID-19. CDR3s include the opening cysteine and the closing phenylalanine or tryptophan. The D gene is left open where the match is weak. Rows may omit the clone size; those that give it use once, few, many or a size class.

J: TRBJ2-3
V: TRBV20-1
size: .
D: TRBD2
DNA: TGCAGTGCTAGTGTAGCGGGGGGTCCCACAGATACGCAGTATTTT
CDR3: CSASVAGGPTDTQYF

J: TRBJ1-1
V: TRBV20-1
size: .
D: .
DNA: TGCAGTGCTAGTGGCCGCGGGCGGCTGAACACTGAAGCTTTCTTT
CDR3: CSASGRGRLNTEAFF

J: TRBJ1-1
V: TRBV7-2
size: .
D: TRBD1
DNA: TGTGCCAGCAGGAAAGTCATCGGGACAGGCCTAACTGAAGCTTTCTTT
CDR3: CASRKVIGTGLTEAFF

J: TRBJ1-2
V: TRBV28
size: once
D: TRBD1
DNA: TGTGCCAGCAGTCCACGGGACAGTAGGAGCTATGGCTACACCTTC
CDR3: CASSPRDSRSYGYTF

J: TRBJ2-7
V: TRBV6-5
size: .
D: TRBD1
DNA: TGTGCCAGCACCTTCAGCTCAGGGGGCGAGCAGTACTTC
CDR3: CASTFSSGGEQYF

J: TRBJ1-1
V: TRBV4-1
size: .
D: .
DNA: TGCGCCAGCAGCCAAGACTCCCCCTTTGAAGCTTTCTTT
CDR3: CASSQDSPFEAFF

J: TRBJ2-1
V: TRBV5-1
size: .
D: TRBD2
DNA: TGCGCCAGCAGCAATAGCGGGGAATACAATGAGCAGTTCTTC
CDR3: CASSNSGEYNEQFF

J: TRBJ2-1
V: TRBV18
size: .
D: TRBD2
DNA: TGTGCCAGCTCACCACCGAAGCGGGGGACGTACAATGAGCAGTTCTTC
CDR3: CASSPPKRGTYNEQFF

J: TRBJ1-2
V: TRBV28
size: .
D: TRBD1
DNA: TGTGCCAGCACCATCACGGGAAGGGGGCATGGCTACACCTTC
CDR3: CASTITGRGHGYTF

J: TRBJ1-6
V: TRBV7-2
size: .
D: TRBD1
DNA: TGTGCCAGCAGCTCCCGGGGGACAGCCTATAATTCACCCCTCCACTTT
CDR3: CASSSRGTAYNSPLHF

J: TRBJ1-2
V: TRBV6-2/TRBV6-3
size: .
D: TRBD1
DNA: TGTGCCAGCAGTGCGGACAGGGTCAGTGGCTACACCTTC
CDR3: CASSADRVSGYTF

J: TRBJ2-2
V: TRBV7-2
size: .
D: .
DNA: TGTGCCAGCAACCGGGACTCGAACACCGGGGAGCTGTTTTTT
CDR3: CASNRDSNTGELFF

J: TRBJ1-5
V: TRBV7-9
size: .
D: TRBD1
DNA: TGTGCCAGCAGCCCAGGGACAGTTACTAATCAGCCCCAGCATTTT
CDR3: CASSPGTVTNQPQHF

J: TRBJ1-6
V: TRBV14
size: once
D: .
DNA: TGTGCCAGCAGCCCTACCGGACAGTGGTCCTATAATTCACCCCTCCACTTT
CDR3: CASSPTGQWSYNSPLHF

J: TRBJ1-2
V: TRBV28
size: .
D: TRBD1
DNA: TGTGCCAGCAGTTCAGGACAGGGAGCCTATGGCTACACCTTC
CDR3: CASSSGQGAYGYTF

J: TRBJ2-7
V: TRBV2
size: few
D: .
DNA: TGTGCCAACAGGGGACTAAGCTCCTACGAGCAGTACTTC
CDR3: CANRGLSSYEQYF

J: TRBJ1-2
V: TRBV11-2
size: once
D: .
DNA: TGTGCCAGCAGCTCGGGGATAAACTATGGCTACACCTTC
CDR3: CASSSGINYGYTF

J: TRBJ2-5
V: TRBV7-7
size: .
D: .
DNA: TGTGCTAGCAGCTTGGGCGGTTACGGGGGAGAGACCCAGTACTTC
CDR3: CASSLGGYGGETQYF

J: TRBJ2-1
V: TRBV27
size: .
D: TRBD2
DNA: TGTGCCAGCAGTTTACGACTAGCGGGGGACAATGAGCAGTTCTTC
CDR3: CASSLRLAGDNEQFF

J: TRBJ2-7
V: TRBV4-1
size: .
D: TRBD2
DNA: TGCGCCAGCAGCCAAGATCAGGGACTATACTCCTACGAGCAGTACTTC
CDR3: CASSQDQGLYSYEQYF

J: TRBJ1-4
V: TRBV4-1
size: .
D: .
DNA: TGCGCCAGCAGCCGAACAGGGTACGAAAAACTGTTTTTT
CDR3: CASSRTGYEKLFF

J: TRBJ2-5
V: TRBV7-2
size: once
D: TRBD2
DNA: TGTGCCAGCAGCCCCGGGACTAGCTTTGAGACCCAGTACTTC
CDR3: CASSPGTSFETQYF

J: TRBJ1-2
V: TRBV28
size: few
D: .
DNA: TGTGCCAGCAATCCCGCCGGGTCCTATGGCTACACCTTC
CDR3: CASNPAGSYGYTF

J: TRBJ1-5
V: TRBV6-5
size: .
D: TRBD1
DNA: TGTGCCAGCAGTTCGACAGGGAGTCAGCCCCAGCATTTT
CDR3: CASSSTGSQPQHF

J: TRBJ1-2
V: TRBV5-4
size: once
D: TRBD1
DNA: TGTGCCAGCAGGGGACAGGCTTATGGCTACACCTTC
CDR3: CASRGQAYGYTF

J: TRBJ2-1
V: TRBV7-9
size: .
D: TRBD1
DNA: TGTGCCAGCAGCAGGGGACAGGGGATTTATGAGCAGTTCTTC
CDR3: CASSRGQGIYEQFF

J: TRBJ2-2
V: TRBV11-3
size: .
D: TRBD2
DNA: TGTGCCAGCAGCTTAGATCGGGGGGTAGGCACCGGGGAGCTGTTTTTT
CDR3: CASSLDRGVGTGELFF

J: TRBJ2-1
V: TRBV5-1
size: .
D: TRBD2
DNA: TGCGCCAGCACCCCACAGGGGCGGGGGGGCATCGGTGAGCAGTTCTTC
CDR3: CASTPQGRGGIGEQFF

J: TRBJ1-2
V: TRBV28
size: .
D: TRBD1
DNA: TGTGCCAGCACCACACAGGGGGCCTATGGCTACACCTTC
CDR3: CASTTQGAYGYTF

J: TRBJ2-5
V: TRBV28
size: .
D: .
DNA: TGTGCCAGCAGTTCCCCCCTAGGTCGTGTTGAGACCCAGTACTTC
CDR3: CASSSPLGRVETQYF

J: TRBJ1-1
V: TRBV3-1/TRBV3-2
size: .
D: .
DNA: TGTGCCAGCAGCCAACCAGCGAAGAACACTGAAGCTTTCTTT
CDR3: CASSQPAKNTEAFF